These 18 T cell receptor beta chains were sequenced from one sample in a study of OX40 agonist ivuxolimab in advanced cancers. The data were produced by immunoSEQ multiplex PCR, yet TCRdb's version contains in-frame clones alone and is incomplete. The sample gives 150,000 to 180,000 clones, 94% of which show up once; about 0.33% is in the top ten. Sequenced here: CD4+ or CD8+ T cells sorted from blood, sampled in a trial of the OX40 agonist ivuxolimab. These receptors came from an adult with an advanced solid tumor such as melanoma, head and neck, liver or kidney cancer.

The rearrangement uses TRBV5-4 and TRBJ2-1; TRBD2 agrees at 8 bases. This CDR3 contains 16 residues. CDR1 SGHNT and CDR2 YYREEE come from the germline V gene (reference sequence). Trimming took 2 bases from V and 4 from J; bases not matched to a gene: 8. The CDR3 here is CASSFGAGGGYNEQFF. As DNA, the CDR3 is TGTGCCAGCAGCTTCGGGGCGGGAGGTGGTTACAATGAGCAGTTCTTC.

The chain combines TRBV4-3 with TRBJ1-2; TRBD1 aligns across 9 bases. The CDR3 is 16 amino acids. Germline values: CDR1 LGHNA, CDR2 YSLEER. J lost 4 bases, V lost 0 bases, and 6 bases had no gene match. The CDR3 DNA reads as TGCGCCAGCAGCCAAGATGTACAGGGGGCAGGCTATGGCTACACCTTC. It codes for CASSQDVQGAGYGYTF.

Points on this clone: Additional DNA sequences in this sample encode the identical CDR3. The chain uses TRBV5-1 and TRBJ1-4; TRBD1 is a possible D gene (6 bases). CDR3 size: 14 residues. V was shortened by 0 bases and J by 8 bases, with 11 bases between the two germline ends. CDR1 is SGHRS and CDR2 is YFSETQ in the germline V gene. The CDR3 protein is CASSLAGTREKLFF. CDR3 nucleotides: TGCGCCAGCAGCTTGGCAGGGACACGGGAAAAACTGTTTTTT.

The chain joins TRBV5-1 to TRBJ1-1; D gene ambiguous. The CDR3 consists of 16 residues. The V gene's germline CDR1 is SGHRS and CDR2 YFSETQ. The V and J ends lost 0 bases and 6 bases respectively, with 18 bases between them. The DNA of the CDR3 is TGCGCCAGCAGCTTGGTGCGGGTAAGGCTGGCGGCTGAAGCTTTCTTT. Residues: CASSLVRVRLAAEAFF.

Only one count was recorded for this clone. The chain links TRBV4-3 to TRBJ1-1, with D tentatively TRBD1 (5 bases). Germline assignment: CDR1 LGHNA and CDR2 YSLEER. The CDR3 loop spans 15 amino acids. V lost 3 bases, J lost 3 bases, and 14 bases lay in between. The CDR3 DNA follows: TGCGCCAGCAGCCACGACGAGGGGAGGGACACTGAAGCTTTCTTT. This gives the protein CASSHDEGRDTEAFF.

This rearrangement joins TRBV15 to TRBJ2-7, with D unclear. This CDR3 has 15 amino acids. From germline, CDR1 is LNHNV and CDR2 YYDKDF (reference sequence). V lost 0 bases and J 0 bases, leaving 9 bases between the germline ends. The CDR3 DNA follows: TGTGCCACCAGCAGAGACCTCTTATACTCCTACGAGCAGTACTTC. The encoded protein is CATSRDLLYSYEQYF.

The V call is TRBV11-3, the J call TRBJ2-1, with D perhaps given as TRBD1 or TRBD2 (5 bases each). This CDR3 has 18 residues. Deletions cut 5 bases from V and 5 bases from J, with 25 bases between. The germline gives CDR1 SGHNT, CDR2 YENEEA. The CDR3 nucleotides read TGTGCCAGCAGCCGAAGCTTTATTTCTCGGGACCACCACAATGAGCAGTTCTTC. The encoded protein is CASSRSFISRDHHNEQFF.

The chain links TRBV5-5 to TRBJ2-7; 9 positions match TRBD1. V lost 0 bases, J lost 2 bases, and 6 bases stayed unmatched. Germline CDR1 is SGHKS and CDR2 is YYEKEE (reference sequence). CDR3 length: 16 residues. In DNA form, the CDR3 reads TGTGCCAGCAGCTTGGGTCCTAGACAGGGGGCCTACGAGCAGTACTTC. Its protein is CASSLGPRQGAYEQYF.

V gene TRBV6-5 combines with J gene TRBJ1-1; perhaps TRBD1 as D (6 bases). Germline values: CDR1 MNHEY, CDR2 SVGAGI. The ends were cut back, 0 bases at V and 10 bases at J, with 15 bases in the middle. This CDR3 is built from 14 residues. CDR3: CASSYSDRLRGAFF. The CDR3 DNA follows: TGTGCCAGCAGTTACTCTGACAGGCTAAGAGGAGCTTTCTTT.

This chain joins TRBV5-4 and TRBJ1-6; 7 nucleotides match TRBD1. Germline lookup yields CDR1 SGHNT and CDR2 YYREEE (reference sequence). The CDR3 is 16 amino acids. V lost 0 bases, J lost 4 bases, and 4 bases stayed unmatched. The DNA for the CDR3 is TGTGCCAGCAGCTTGGGCGGGACAGCTTATAATTCACCCCTCCACTTT. Amino acid sequence: CASSLGGTAYNSPLHF. Full variable domain (remainder filled in from reference TRBV5-4 and TRBJ1-6): ETGVTQSPTHLIKTRGQQVTLRCSSQSGHNTVSWYQQALGQGPQFIFQYYREEENGRGNFPPRFSGLQFPNYSSELNVNALELDDSALYLCASSLGGTAYNSPLHFGNGTRLTVT.

This clone came up once. The chain links TRBV7-7 to TRBJ2-2; the match to TRBD2 covers 10 bases. Germline V CDR1 and CDR2: SSHAT, FNYEAQ (reference sequence). The CDR3 spans 19 residues. This CDR3 reads CASRGAKQSGREDTGELFF. CDR3 bases: TGTGCTAGCCGAGGGGCCAAACAGAGCGGGAGGGAGGACACCGGGGAGCTGTTTTTT.

This chain uses TRBV4-3 with TRBJ1-2; D gene ambiguous. Germline CDR1 and CDR2: LGHNA and YSLEER. The V end was cut by 0 bases, the J end by 0 bases, with 8 bases between. This CDR3 contains 15 residues. CDR3 nucleotides: TGCGCCAGCAGCCAAGATACGAATTCTAACTATGGCTACACCTTC. Encoded protein: CASSQDTNSNYGYTF.

The chain joins TRBV23-1 to TRBJ2-2; no clear D gene. TRBV23-1 is sorted into the ORF group, with uncertain function. Trimming stripped 11 bases from V and 4 bases from J, with 17 bases between. There are 14 residues in the CDR3. The CDR3 protein is CAYMAGGGTGELFF. CDR3 DNA: TGCGCCTACATGGCAGGTGGTGGCACCGGGGAGCTGTTTTTT.

The chain combines TRBV6-1 with TRBJ2-7, with unresolved D. V was trimmed by 2 bases and J by 1 base, leaving 9 bases between them. Germline CDR1 and CDR2: MNHNS and SASEGT. There are 14 residues in the CDR3. The CDR3 coding sequence is TGTGCCAGCAGTGAAAGTAATGTTTCCTACGAGCAGTACTTC. This sequence encodes CASSESNVSYEQYF.

The rearrangement uses TRBV9 and TRBJ2-3; 11 bases map to TRBD1. CDR1 SGDLS and CDR2 YYNGEE come from the germline V gene. The CDR3 length is 15 residues. The V and J ends lost 4 bases and 3 bases, in that order; junction bases with no gene match: 4. CDR3 nucleotides: TGTGCCAGCAGCTCTCGGGACAGGGGGACAGATACGCAGTATTTT. Its protein is CASSSRDRGTDTQYF.

The chain is built from TRBV7-9 and TRBJ2-7; TRBD1 agrees at 11 bases. Germline values: CDR1 SEHNR, CDR2 FQNEAQ (reference sequence). With 4 bases clipped from V and 5 bases from J, the junction kept 7 bases outside the gene matches. CDR3 length: 15 residues. CDR3 loop: CASSSPWTGGDEQYF. Here the CDR3 DNA reads TGTGCCAGCAGCTCCCCCTGGACAGGGGGCGACGAGCAGTACTTC. Filled out from reference TRBV7-9 and TRBJ2-7, the complete variable domain reads DTGVSQNPRHKITKRGQNVTFRCDPISEHNRLYWYRQTLGQGPEFLTYFQNEAQLEKSRLLSDRFSAERPKGSFSTLEIQRTEQGDSAMYLCASSSPWTGGDEQYFGPGTRLTVT.

The chain joins TRBV7-2 to TRBJ1-5, with D possibly matching TRBD1 (5 bases). V lost 5 bases and J 4 bases, leaving 15 bases between the germline ends. The CDR3 covers 15 residues. Germline-derived CDR1 and CDR2 are SGHTA and FQGNSA. The CDR3, as DNA: TGTGCCAGCAGCCCCCAAGGGTGGGGGAATCAGCCCCAGCATTTT. Protein: CASSPQGWGNQPQHF.

The chain couples TRBV18 to TRBJ1-1, with 7 bases identical to TRBD1. Germline loops: CDR1 KGHSH, CDR2 LQKENI. This CDR3 has 16 amino acids. The V gene end was trimmed by 5 bases and the J gene end by 1 base; junction bases not matched to a gene: 10. The CDR3 nucleotides read TGTGCCAGCTCAGCATTTTACCAGGGGGGGAACACTGAAGCTTTCTTT. Translating it yields CASSAFYQGGNTEAFF.